The rows below give T cell receptor beta chains drawn from one sample of a study of OX40 agonist ivuxolimab in advanced cancers. Clones were read by immunoSEQ multiplex PCR, and TCRdb kept only the in-frame ones, dropping some. The sample records approximately 78,000 clones, about 85% being singletons. The sequencing here drew on CD4+ or CD8+ T cells sorted from blood, taken in a trial of the OX40 agonist ivuxolimab. The origin of the receptors is an adult with an advanced solid tumor such as melanoma, head and neck, liver or kidney cancer. CDR3s include the opening cysteine and the closing phenylalanine or tryptophan. The order of the fields is clone size, D gene, V gene, CDR3 length, J gene, CDR3 protein, CDR3 DNA. The D gene is left open where the match is weak. Clone size, where shown, is once, few, many, or a class for clones that have expanded.

size: .
D: .
V: TRBV6-1
length: 12
J: TRBJ2-7
CDR3: CASSENGRGQYF
DNA: TGTGCCAGCAGTGAAAACGGCCGTGGGCAGTACTTC

size: .
D: .
V: TRBV20-1
length: 11
J: TRBJ2-5
CDR3: CSVRTRETQYF
DNA: TGCAGTGTCCGAACCCGAGAGACCCAGTACTTC

size: .
D: TRBD1
V: TRBV2
length: 15
J: TRBJ1-4
CDR3: CASSEKGQGAAKLFF
DNA: TGTGCCAGCAGTGAAAAGGGACAGGGGGCGGCAAAACTGTTTTTT

size: .
D: TRBD1
V: TRBV28
length: 16
J: TRBJ2-2
CDR3: CASSPPAGGNTGELFF
DNA: TGTGCCAGCAGTCCCCCGGCAGGGGGGAACACCGGGGAGCTGTTTTTT

size: .
D: .
V: TRBV6-6
length: 13
J: TRBJ1-5
CDR3: CASDSGLRRPQHF
DNA: TGTGCCAGTGACTCGGGGCTCAGGAGGCCCCAGCATTTT

size: .
D: TRBD1
V: TRBV5-5
length: 14
J: TRBJ1-5
CDR3: CASTPGTGGQPQHF
DNA: TGTGCCAGCACCCCGGGGACAGGGGGTCAGCCCCAGCATTTT

size: few
D: TRBD2
V: TRBV6-4
length: 14
J: TRBJ2-5
CDR3: CATFSGTSGGQQYF
DNA: TGTGCCACCTTTTCCGGGACTAGCGGGGGCCAACAGTACTTC

size: .
D: .
V: TRBV27
length: 15
J: TRBJ2-3
CDR3: CASRHSGAGTDTQYF
DNA: TGTGCCAGCAGACACTCCGGGGCGGGCACAGATACGCAGTATTTT

size: .
D: TRBD1
V: TRBV19
length: 16
J: TRBJ2-2
CDR3: CASSLPTGVGTGELFF
DNA: TGTGCCAGTAGTTTGCCGACAGGGGTAGGCACCGGGGAGCTGTTTTTT

size: .
D: .
V: TRBV7-9
length: 12
J: TRBJ2-5
CDR3: CASGDRQETQYF
DNA: TGTGCCAGCGGGGACCGTCAAGAGACCCAGTACTTC

size: .
D: .
V: TRBV6-1
length: 10
J: TRBJ1-1
CDR3: CASWGPGAFF
DNA: TGTGCCAGCTGGGGCCCGGGGGCTTTCTTT

size: .
D: TRBD2
V: TRBV4-1
length: 19
J: TRBJ2-2
CDR3: CASSRQGLAGVLITGELFF
DNA: TGCGCCAGCAGCCGACAGGGGCTAGCGGGGGTACTGATCACCGGGGAGCTGTTTTTT

size: .
D: TRBD1
V: TRBV12-5
length: 15
J: TRBJ2-2
CDR3: CASGRQGGSTGELFF
DNA: TGTGCTAGTGGTCGACAGGGGGGGAGCACCGGGGAGCTGTTTTTT

size: .
D: .
V: TRBV27
length: 16
J: TRBJ2-3
CDR3: CASSLLGVQSTDTQYF
DNA: TGTGCCAGCAGTTTGTTGGGGGTGCAAAGCACAGATACGCAGTATTTT

size: once
D: .
V: TRBV5-6
length: 14
J: TRBJ1-1
CDR3: CASSLGLQNTEAFF
DNA: TGTGCCAGCAGCTTGGGACTCCAGAACACTGAAGCTTTCTTT

size: .
D: .
V: TRBV2
length: 16
J: TRBJ2-7
CDR3: CASSGGFGTSIYEQYF
DNA: TGTGCCAGCAGTGGGGGTTTTGGGACCTCCATCTACGAGCAGTACTTC

size: .
D: .
V: TRBV4-2
length: 17
J: TRBJ2-6
CDR3: CASSGGQRSSGANVLTF
DNA: TGTGCCAGTTCCGGGGGACAGCGGTCCTCTGGGGCCAACGTCCTGACTTTC

size: once
D: .
V: TRBV5-8
length: 14
J: TRBJ2-5
CDR3: CASSLGPTRGTQYF
DNA: TGTGCCAGCAGCTTGGGCCCGACCCGAGGGACCCAGTACTTC

size: few
D: .
V: TRBV19
length: 12
J: TRBJ2-3
CDR3: CASSQTLDTQYF
DNA: TGTGCCAGTAGCCAGACACTTGATACGCAGTATTTT

size: .
D: .
V: TRBV16
length: 15
J: TRBJ1-5
CDR3: CASSQSGDSQQPQHF
DNA: TGTGCCAGCAGCCAATCCGGCGACAGTCAGCAGCCCCAGCATTTT

size: .
D: TRBD2
V: TRBV19
length: 18
J: TRBJ2-5
CDR3: CASSIDLVGTSGQETQYF
DNA: TGTGCCAGTAGTATAGATCTCGTCGGGACTAGCGGACAAGAGACCCAGTACTTC

size: .
D: .
V: TRBV7-6
length: 18
J: TRBJ2-3
CDR3: CASSLSGLYSLRTDTQYF
DNA: TGTGCCAGCAGCTTATCGGGACTCTACTCCCTCCGCACAGATACGCAGTATTTT

size: .
D: .
V: TRBV11-3
length: 17
J: TRBJ2-3
CDR3: CASSLVFASDSTDTQYF
DNA: TGTGCCAGCAGCTTAGTCTTCGCTAGTGATAGCACAGATACGCAGTATTTT

size: .
D: .
V: TRBV10-3
length: 14
J: TRBJ1-1
CDR3: CAIHPEPQNTEAFF
DNA: TGTGCCATCCACCCCGAACCGCAGAACACTGAAGCTTTCTTT

size: .
D: .
V: TRBV19
length: 14
J: TRBJ1-5
CDR3: CASSPWGGNQPQHF
DNA: TGTGCCAGTAGTCCGTGGGGTGGTAATCAGCCCCAGCATTTT

size: .
D: .
V: TRBV14
length: 13
J: TRBJ2-5
CDR3: CASSPDLGETQYF
DNA: TGTGCCAGCAGCCCCGATCTGGGGGAGACCCAGTACTTC

size: .
D: TRBD1
V: TRBV10-3
length: 13
J: TRBJ1-1
CDR3: CAIRETGDTEAFF
DNA: TGTGCCATCAGGGAGACAGGGGACACTGAAGCTTTCTTT

size: .
D: .
V: TRBV28
length: 15
J: TRBJ2-1
CDR3: CASSSGTSIYNEQFF
DNA: TGTGCCAGCAGCTCCGGGACCAGCATTTACAATGAGCAGTTCTTC

size: once
D: TRBD1
V: TRBV4-3
length: 15
J: TRBJ1-4
CDR3: CASSPNPTGGEKLFF
DNA: TGCGCCAGCAGCCCTAACCCGACAGGGGGCGAAAAACTGTTTTTT

size: .
D: TRBD2
V: TRBV6-1
length: 15
J: TRBJ2-2
CDR3: CASSLLASNTGELFF
DNA: TGTGCCAGCAGCCTACTAGCGTCGAACACCGGGGAGCTGTTTTTT

size: .
D: .
V: TRBV7-2
length: 15
J: TRBJ2-3
CDR3: CASSLEGGRGGSQYF
DNA: TGTGCCAGCAGCTTAGAAGGGGGGCGGGGCGGCTCGCAGTATTTT

size: .
D: .
V: TRBV7-9
length: 11
J: TRBJ2-7
CDR3: CASSASYEQYF
DNA: TGTGCCAGTAGCGCTTCCTACGAGCAGTACTTC

size: .
D: TRBD2
V: TRBV19
length: 14
J: TRBJ2-1
CDR3: CASSKGLDNNEQFF
DNA: TGTGCCAGTAGTAAGGGACTAGATAACAATGAGCAGTTCTTC

size: .
D: .
V: TRBV27
length: 14
J: TRBJ2-3
CDR3: CASSRGAPINTQYF
DNA: TGTGCCAGCAGTCGGGGGGCCCCAATTAATACGCAGTATTTT

size: .
D: TRBD2
V: TRBV4-2
length: 17
J: TRBJ2-7
CDR3: CASSQHMAGGGSYEQYF
DNA: TGTGCCAGCAGCCAACACATGGCGGGGGGAGGGTCCTACGAGCAGTACTTC

size: .
D: .
V: TRBV28
length: 14
J: TRBJ2-3
CDR3: CASTRARSTDTQYF
DNA: TGTGCCAGCACCAGGGCACGGTCGACAGATACGCAGTATTTT

size: .
D: TRBD2
V: TRBV7-6
length: 15
J: TRBJ2-7
CDR3: CASSLVSSGPYEQYF
DNA: TGTGCCAGCAGCTTAGTATCTAGCGGACCCTACGAGCAGTACTTC

size: .
D: TRBD2
V: TRBV28
length: 16
J: TRBJ2-3
CDR3: CASSSSLAGGRDTQYF
DNA: TGTGCCAGCAGTTCTTCATTAGCGGGGGGGCGAGATACGCAGTATTTT

size: .
D: .
V: TRBV2
length: 15
J: TRBJ1-1
CDR3: CASSVLGLQNTEAFF
DNA: TGTGCCAGCAGTGTCTTGGGACTACAGAACACTGAAGCTTTCTTT

size: .
D: .
V: TRBV6-1
length: 12
J: TRBJ1-1
CDR3: CASRVGSTEAFF
DNA: TGTGCCAGCAGGGTCGGCAGCACTGAAGCTTTCTTT

size: .
D: .
V: TRBV19
length: 15
J: TRBJ1-4
CDR3: CASSIGGRNNEKLFF
DNA: TGTGCCAGTAGTATCGGAGGGCGCAATAATGAAAAACTGTTTTTT

size: .
D: .
V: TRBV18
length: 13
J: TRBJ2-5
CDR3: CASSPRAGETQYF
DNA: TGTGCCAGCTCACCGCGGGCGGGTGAGACCCAGTACTTC

size: .
D: TRBD1
V: TRBV7-2
length: 14
J: TRBJ2-2
CDR3: CASSLGQYTGELFF
DNA: TGTGCCAGCAGCTTGGGACAGTACACCGGGGAGCTGTTTTTT

size: .
D: .
V: TRBV2
length: 14
J: TRBJ2-1
CDR3: CASRGPLGHNEQFF
DNA: TGTGCCAGCAGGGGGCCCCTCGGGCACAATGAGCAGTTCTTC

size: .
D: TRBD2
V: TRBV4-2
length: 17
J: TRBJ2-3
CDR3: CASSQDFLAEDTDTQYF
DNA: TGTGCCAGCAGCCAAGATTTTCTAGCGGAAGACACAGATACGCAGTATTTT

size: .
D: TRBD2
V: TRBV4-1
length: 16
J: TRBJ2-7
CDR3: CASSFTGTSGSYEQYF
DNA: TGCGCCAGCAGCTTCACCGGGACTAGCGGCTCCTACGAGCAGTACTTC

size: .
D: .
V: TRBV5-1
length: 13
J: TRBJ1-3
CDR3: CASRQGVGNTIYF
DNA: TGCGCCAGCAGACAAGGGGTTGGAAACACCATATATTTT

size: .
D: .
V: TRBV7-6
length: 14
J: TRBJ2-5
CDR3: CASSPLRRKETQYF
DNA: TGTGCCAGCAGCCCTCTCCGTCGGAAAGAGACCCAGTACTTC

size: .
D: TRBD2
V: TRBV5-1
length: 14
J: TRBJ2-1
CDR3: CASSSASGWDEQFF
DNA: TGCGCCAGCAGCTCGGCTAGCGGGTGGGATGAGCAGTTCTTC

size: .
D: .
V: TRBV11-2
length: 12
J: TRBJ1-3
CDR3: CASSLGGNTIYF
DNA: TGTGCCAGCAGCTTAGGGGGAAACACCATATATTTT

size: .
D: .
V: TRBV29-1
length: 12
J: TRBJ2-5
CDR3: CSACGGQETQYF
DNA: TGCAGCGCCTGCGGGGGACAGGAGACCCAGTACTTC

size: .
D: TRBD2
V: TRBV11-3
length: 16
J: TRBJ2-3
CDR3: CASSSRVAGGTDTQYF
DNA: TGTGCCAGCAGCTCCCGGGTAGCGGGAGGCACAGATACGCAGTATTTT

size: .
D: .
V: TRBV6-1
length: 14
J: TRBJ2-7
CDR3: CASSEFLEVAEQYF
DNA: TGTGCCAGCAGTGAATTCCTGGAGGTCGCCGAGCAGTACTTC

size: .
D: .
V: TRBV6-5
length: 16
J: TRBJ1-3
CDR3: CASSYSRHYSGNTIYF
DNA: TGTGCCAGCAGTTACTCACGCCATTACTCTGGAAACACCATATATTTT